Listed below are T cell receptor beta chains from one sample, sequenced in a study of cytomegalovirus exposure and HLA in healthy donors. Repertoires were generated with immunoSEQ multiplex PCR, while TCRdb's copy carries only in-frame clones and drops some. The data show 100,000 or so clones, nearly 85% seen once. The sample comprised PBMCs. The receptor source for this set is a man younger than 30 in good health and CMV-seronegative. Each CDR3 is given without its conserved first and last residue.

V: TRBV9
CDR3: ASSAPGLGETQY

V: TRBV7-8
CDR3: ASSQDRNYGYT

V: TRBV7-9
CDR3: ASSLEASWSEQF

V: TRBV4-1
CDR3: ASSPRQASNYNEQF

V: TRBV6-5
CDR3: ASRKRTGDNQPQH

V: TRBV30
CDR3: AWTILSGNTIY

V: TRBV19
CDR3: ASSIDRGNTEAF

V: TRBV4-3
CDR3: ASSQERDSSYEQY

V: TRBV30
CDR3: AWSGDRATYSNQPQH

V: TRBV29-1
CDR3: SVTWKGANTEAF

V: TRBV20-1
CDR3: SAKNEQY

V: TRBV4-3
CDR3: ASSQDRSGHPPYEQY

V: TRBV7-2
CDR3: ASSPQGAKTQY

V: TRBV19
CDR3: ASSIGTLTPSSYEQY

V: TRBV11-2
CDR3: ASSLARDRPYNEQF

V: TRBV7-2
CDR3: ASSLGLAGGYEQY

V: TRBV4-3
CDR3: ASSQEGGAGYSYEQY